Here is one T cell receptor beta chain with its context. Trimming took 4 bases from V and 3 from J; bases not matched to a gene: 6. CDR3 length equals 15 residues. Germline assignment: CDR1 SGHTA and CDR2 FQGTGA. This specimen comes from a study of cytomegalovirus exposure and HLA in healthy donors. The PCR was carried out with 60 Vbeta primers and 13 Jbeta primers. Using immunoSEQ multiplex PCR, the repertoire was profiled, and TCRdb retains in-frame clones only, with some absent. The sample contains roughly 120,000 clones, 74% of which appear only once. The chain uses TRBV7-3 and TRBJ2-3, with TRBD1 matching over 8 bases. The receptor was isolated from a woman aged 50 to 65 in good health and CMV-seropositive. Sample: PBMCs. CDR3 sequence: CASSSGQARTDTQYF. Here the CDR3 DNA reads TGTGCCAGCAGCTCGGGACAGGCCAGAACAGATACGCAGTATTTT. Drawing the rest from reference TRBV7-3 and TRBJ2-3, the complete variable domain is GAGVSQTPSNKVTEKGKYVELRCDPISGHTALYWYRQSLGQGPEFLIYFQGTGAADDSGLPNDRFFAVRPEGSVSTLKIQRTERGDSAVYLCASSSGQARTDTQYFGPGTRLTVL.